This is a list of T cell receptor beta chains from one sample in a study of CD8 T cells in ankylosing spondylitis. TCRdb called the 5' RACE reads again in MiXCR, with one record for every CDR3 protein. The sample contains 250,000 to 300,000 distinct CDR3 sequences, 15% to 20% of which appear only once. Sequencing was performed on blood, either unsorted or a sorted T cell fraction (not recorded which). The receptors derive from a male donor with ankylosing spondylitis or in good health (not recorded which). CDR3s include the opening cysteine and the closing phenylalanine or tryptophan. Each record gives: clone size, J gene, D gene, V gene, CDR3 protein, CDR3 DNA. A D gene is named only where the DNA matches it firmly. For some rows the clone size is stated as once, few or many, or as a class when expanded; others skip it.

abundance: few
j_gene: TRBJ2-1
d_gene: TRBD2
v_gene: TRBV20-1
CDR3aa: CSAKGLAGGTGFF
CDR3nt: TGCAGTGCTAAGGGACTAGCGGGAGGGACCGGGTTCTTC

abundance: .
j_gene: TRBJ2-7
d_gene: TRBD2
v_gene: TRBV10-3
CDR3aa: CAIKASGSAYPHEQYF
CDR3nt: TGTGCCATCAAGGCTAGCGGGAGCGCTTACCCCCACGAGCAGTACTTC

abundance: .
j_gene: TRBJ2-6
d_gene: .
v_gene: TRBV4-1
CDR3aa: CASSGPTQVPSGANVLTF
CDR3nt: TGCGCCAGCAGCGGACCTACTCAGGTTCCCTCTGGGGCCAACGTCCTGACTTTC

abundance: many
j_gene: TRBJ2-3
d_gene: .
v_gene: TRBV9
CDR3aa: CASTQGGDTQYF
CDR3nt: TGTGCCAGCACCCAGGGTGGAGATACGCAGTATTTT

abundance: few
j_gene: TRBJ2-1
d_gene: TRBD2
v_gene: TRBV24-1
CDR3aa: CATSVLAGVFF
CDR3nt: TGTGCCACCAGTGTCCTAGCGGGTGTGTTCTTC

abundance: few
j_gene: TRBJ2-7
d_gene: TRBD1
v_gene: TRBV19
CDR3aa: CASGQGGYEQYF
CDR3nt: TGTGCCAGCGGACAGGGGGGTTACGAGCAGTACTTC

abundance: few
j_gene: TRBJ1-3
d_gene: .
v_gene: TRBV20-1
CDR3aa: CSANPRDSGNTIYF
CDR3nt: TGCAGTGCAAACCCCAGGGACTCTGGAAACACCATATATTTT

abundance: few
j_gene: TRBJ2-7
d_gene: TRBD2
v_gene: TRBV7-8
CDR3aa: CASSSPGGREEQYF
CDR3nt: TGTGCCAGCAGCTCCCCGGGAGGGAGGGAAGAGCAGTACTTC

abundance: .
j_gene: TRBJ2-7
d_gene: TRBD1
v_gene: TRBV20-1
CDR3aa: CSSGQGTYEQYF
CDR3nt: TGCAGTTCGGGACAGGGTACATACGAGCAGTACTTC

abundance: few
j_gene: TRBJ2-3
d_gene: TRBD2
v_gene: TRBV10-3
CDR3aa: CASSESPLLAGGTDTQYF
CDR3nt: TGTGCCAGCAGTGAGTCACCCCTACTAGCGGGAGGGACAGATACGCAGTATTTT

abundance: once
j_gene: TRBJ2-7
d_gene: .
v_gene: TRBV6-2/TRBV6-3
CDR3aa: CASRGASVSYEQYF
CDR3nt: TGTGCCAGCAGAGGAGCTAGCGTCTCCTACGAGCAGTACTTC

abundance: .
j_gene: TRBJ2-1
d_gene: TRBD2
v_gene: TRBV12-3/TRBV12-4
CDR3aa: CASSSLAGGPRDEQFF
CDR3nt: TGTGCCAGCAGTTCATTAGCGGGAGGGCCTCGGGATGAGCAGTTCTTC

abundance: few
j_gene: TRBJ2-7
d_gene: TRBD2
v_gene: TRBV5-6
CDR3aa: CASSLWMSREGPYEQYF
CDR3nt: TGTGCCAGCAGCTTGTGGATGTCGCGGGAGGGACCCTACGAGCAGTACTTC

abundance: .
j_gene: TRBJ2-4
d_gene: TRBD1
v_gene: TRBV29-1
CDR3aa: CSVVTGQVFSLAKNIQYF
CDR3nt: TGCAGCGTTGTCACGGGACAGGTCTTTTCGCTAGCCAAAAACATTCAGTACTTC

abundance: few
j_gene: TRBJ2-1
d_gene: TRBD2
v_gene: TRBV27
CDR3aa: CASSLGVSGTRLDEQFF
CDR3nt: TGTGCCAGCAGTTTGGGCGTAAGTGGGACTAGACTGGATGAGCAGTTCTTC

abundance: .
j_gene: TRBJ2-5
d_gene: .
v_gene: TRBV7-3
CDR3aa: CASSLTGPLQAQETQYF
CDR3nt: TGTGCCAGCAGCTTAACGGGGCCACTCCAAGCCCAAGAGACCCAGTACTTC

abundance: .
j_gene: TRBJ1-2
d_gene: TRBD1
v_gene: TRBV12-3/TRBV12-4
CDR3aa: CASRDRDGGYTF
CDR3nt: TGTGCCAGCAGGGACAGGGATGGTGGCTACACCTTC

abundance: many
j_gene: TRBJ1-1
d_gene: TRBD1
v_gene: TRBV6-2/TRBV6-3
CDR3aa: CASSKQGIDTEAFF
CDR3nt: TGTGCCAGCAGTAAACAGGGGATTGACACTGAAGCTTTCTTT

abundance: .
j_gene: TRBJ1-4
d_gene: TRBD1
v_gene: TRBV5-6
CDR3aa: CASSGRGGGEKLFF
CDR3nt: TGTGCCAGCAGCGGAAGAGGGGGCGGCGAAAAACTGTTTTTT

abundance: .
j_gene: TRBJ2-3
d_gene: TRBD2
v_gene: TRBV6-5
CDR3aa: CASSYTLAGATDTQYF
CDR3nt: TGTGCCAGCAGTTACACCCTAGCGGGAGCCACAGATACGCAGTATTTT

abundance: few
j_gene: TRBJ1-4
d_gene: TRBD1
v_gene: TRBV6-1
CDR3aa: CASSLDRGRDHNEKLFF
CDR3nt: TGTGCCAGCAGCCTCGACAGGGGTAGGGACCATAATGAAAAACTGTTTTTT

abundance: .
j_gene: TRBJ2-1
d_gene: .
v_gene: TRBV12-3/TRBV12-4
CDR3aa: CASSFLGLHNEQFF
CDR3nt: TGTGCCAGCAGTTTCTTGGGACTGCACAATGAGCAGTTCTTC

abundance: few
j_gene: TRBJ2-7
d_gene: .
v_gene: TRBV5-1
CDR3aa: CASSFGSPYEQYF
CDR3nt: TGCGCCAGCAGCTTCGGGAGTCCCTACGAGCAGTACTTC

abundance: few
j_gene: TRBJ2-1
d_gene: TRBD2
v_gene: TRBV7-9
CDR3aa: CASSFPTSGRKHNEQFF
CDR3nt: TGTGCCAGCAGCTTTCCCACTAGCGGGAGAAAGCACAATGAGCAGTTCTTC

abundance: .
j_gene: TRBJ2-5
d_gene: TRBD1
v_gene: TRBV12-3/TRBV12-4
CDR3aa: CASSPSGRGYGETQYF
CDR3nt: TGTGCCAGCAGCCCGAGTGGCAGGGGGTACGGGGAGACCCAGTACTTC

abundance: .
j_gene: TRBJ2-2
d_gene: .
v_gene: TRBV20-1
CDR3aa: CSAPRDFNTGELFF
CDR3nt: TGCAGTGCTCCCCGGGATTTCAACACCGGGGAGCTGTTTTTT

abundance: .
j_gene: TRBJ2-7
d_gene: .
v_gene: TRBV4-1
CDR3aa: CASSLDYSNEQYF
CDR3nt: TGCGCCAGCAGCCTTGACTATTCTAATGAGCAGTACTTC

abundance: .
j_gene: TRBJ2-1
d_gene: .
v_gene: TRBV20-1
CDR3aa: CSATTGFRGNEQFF
CDR3nt: TGCAGTGCTACCACAGGGTTCAGGGGCAATGAGCAGTTCTTC

abundance: .
j_gene: TRBJ2-7
d_gene: TRBD2
v_gene: TRBV12-3/TRBV12-4
CDR3aa: CASSRLAADSYEQYF
CDR3nt: TGTGCCAGCAGCAGACTAGCGGCGGACTCCTACGAGCAGTACTTC

abundance: many
j_gene: TRBJ2-2
d_gene: .
v_gene: TRBV4-1
CDR3aa: CASSQGSNTGELFF
CDR3nt: TGCGCCAGCAGCCAAGGCAGCAACACCGGGGAGCTGTTTTTT

abundance: few
j_gene: TRBJ2-2
d_gene: .
v_gene: TRBV29-1
CDR3aa: CSVDRGTGELFF
CDR3nt: TGCAGCGTTGACCGGGGGACCGGGGAGCTGTTTTTT

abundance: .
j_gene: TRBJ2-3
d_gene: .
v_gene: TRBV29-1
CDR3aa: CSVVGGVATDTQYF
CDR3nt: TGCAGCGTTGTTGGGGGAGTCGCGACGGATACGCAGTATTTT

abundance: .
j_gene: TRBJ2-1
d_gene: TRBD2
v_gene: TRBV20-1
CDR3aa: CSARDPRDYGQFF
CDR3nt: TGCAGTGCTAGAGATCCGCGGGACTATGGGCAGTTCTTC

abundance: .
j_gene: TRBJ2-5
d_gene: .
v_gene: TRBV12-3/TRBV12-4
CDR3aa: CASLGGPMGRETQYF
CDR3nt: TGTGCCAGCCTAGGTGGGCCCATGGGACGAGAGACCCAGTACTTC

abundance: once
j_gene: TRBJ1-4
d_gene: TRBD1
v_gene: TRBV7-9
CDR3aa: CASSSGTGRELRLFF
CDR3nt: TGTGCCAGCAGCTCAGGGACAGGTCGGGAGTTAAGACTGTTTTTT

abundance: .
j_gene: TRBJ1-4
d_gene: .
v_gene: TRBV5-1
CDR3aa: CASSNLSGRNEKLFF
CDR3nt: TGCGCCAGCAGCAACTTATCCGGAAGAAATGAAAAACTGTTTTTT

abundance: .
j_gene: TRBJ2-7
d_gene: TRBD1
v_gene: TRBV25-1
CDR3aa: CASRQGGSYEQYF
CDR3nt: TGTGCCAGCAGACAGGGGGGATCCTACGAGCAGTACTTC

abundance: few
j_gene: TRBJ2-6
d_gene: .
v_gene: TRBV27
CDR3aa: CASSEQGTGANVLTF
CDR3nt: TGTGCCAGCAGTGAACAGGGCACTGGGGCCAACGTCCTGACTTTC

abundance: .
j_gene: TRBJ2-2
d_gene: TRBD2
v_gene: TRBV29-1
CDR3aa: CSVETSGDNTGELFF
CDR3nt: TGCAGCGTTGAAACTAGCGGGGATAACACCGGGGAGCTGTTTTTT

abundance: .
j_gene: TRBJ2-7
d_gene: .
v_gene: TRBV7-2
CDR3aa: CASSLPQSYEQYF
CDR3nt: TGTGCCAGCAGCTTACCCCAATCCTACGAGCAGTACTTC

abundance: .
j_gene: TRBJ2-1
d_gene: .
v_gene: TRBV7-8
CDR3aa: CASSLVITEQFF
CDR3nt: TGTGCCAGCAGCTTAGTGATTACTGAGCAGTTCTTC

abundance: .
j_gene: TRBJ2-3
d_gene: .
v_gene: TRBV9
CDR3aa: CASSVANLASTDTQYF
CDR3nt: TGTGCCAGCAGCGTAGCTAACCTAGCGAGCACAGATACGCAGTATTTT

abundance: .
j_gene: TRBJ2-7
d_gene: .
v_gene: TRBV6-1
CDR3aa: CASSPWDWSSYEQYF
CDR3nt: TGTGCCAGCAGCCCCTGGGACTGGAGCTCCTACGAGCAGTACTTC

abundance: few
j_gene: TRBJ2-7
d_gene: TRBD2
v_gene: TRBV9
CDR3aa: CASSSFSGSSYEQYF
CDR3nt: TGTGCCAGCAGCTCCTTTAGCGGGAGTTCCTACGAGCAGTACTTC

abundance: .
j_gene: TRBJ1-2
d_gene: .
v_gene: TRBV12-3/TRBV12-4
CDR3aa: CASSVTANYGYTF
CDR3nt: TGTGCCAGCAGCGTGACGGCTAACTATGGCTACACCTTC

abundance: many
j_gene: TRBJ2-1
d_gene: .
v_gene: TRBV19
CDR3aa: CASSNRAGGEQFF
CDR3nt: TGTGCCAGTAGTAACCGGGCTGGGGGTGAGCAGTTCTTC

abundance: few
j_gene: TRBJ1-1
d_gene: .
v_gene: TRBV4-2
CDR3aa: CASSQEEGANTEAFF
CDR3nt: TGTGCCAGCAGCCAAGAAGAAGGGGCGAACACTGAAGCTTTCTTT

abundance: few
j_gene: TRBJ1-1
d_gene: TRBD1
v_gene: TRBV12-3/TRBV12-4
CDR3aa: CASSSYDRVTEAFF
CDR3nt: TGTGCCAGCAGTTCCTATGACAGGGTCACTGAAGCTTTCTTT

abundance: few
j_gene: TRBJ1-1
d_gene: .
v_gene: TRBV6-1
CDR3aa: CATSPGQSHTEAFF
CDR3nt: TGTGCCACTTCCCCTGGACAGAGCCACACTGAAGCTTTCTTT

abundance: .
j_gene: TRBJ1-5
d_gene: .
v_gene: TRBV4-1
CDR3aa: CASSQDSDTQHF
CDR3nt: TGCGCCAGCAGCCAAGATTCCGATACGCAGCATTTT

abundance: .
j_gene: TRBJ2-2
d_gene: .
v_gene: TRBV29-1
CDR3aa: CSAGSGTGELFF
CDR3nt: TGCAGCGCCGGTAGTGGAACCGGGGAGCTGTTTTTT

abundance: few
j_gene: TRBJ2-2
d_gene: .
v_gene: TRBV6-1
CDR3aa: CASSPGTSITGELFF
CDR3nt: TGTGCCAGCAGTCCCGGGACATCCATCACCGGGGAGCTGTTTTTT